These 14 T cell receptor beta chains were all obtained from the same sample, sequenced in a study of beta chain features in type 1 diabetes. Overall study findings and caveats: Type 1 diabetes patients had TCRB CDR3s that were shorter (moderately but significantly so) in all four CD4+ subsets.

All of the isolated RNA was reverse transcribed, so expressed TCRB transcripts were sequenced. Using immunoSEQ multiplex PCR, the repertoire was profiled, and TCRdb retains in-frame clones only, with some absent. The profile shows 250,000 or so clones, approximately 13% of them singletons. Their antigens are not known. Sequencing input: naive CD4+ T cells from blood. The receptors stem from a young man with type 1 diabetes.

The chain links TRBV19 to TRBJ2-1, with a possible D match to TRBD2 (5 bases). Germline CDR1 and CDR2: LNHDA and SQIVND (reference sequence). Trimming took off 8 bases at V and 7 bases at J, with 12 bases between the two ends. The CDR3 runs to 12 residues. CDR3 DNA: TGTGCCAGTTGTGATCCGGGGAATGAGCAGTTCTTC. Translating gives CASCDPGNEQFF. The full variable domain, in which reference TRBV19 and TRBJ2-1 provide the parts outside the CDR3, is DGGITQSPKYLFRKEGQNVTLSCEQNLNHDAMYWYRQDPGQGLRLIYYSQIVNDFQKGDIAEGYSVSREKKESFPLTVTSAQKNPTAFYLCASCDPGNEQFFGPGTRLTVL.

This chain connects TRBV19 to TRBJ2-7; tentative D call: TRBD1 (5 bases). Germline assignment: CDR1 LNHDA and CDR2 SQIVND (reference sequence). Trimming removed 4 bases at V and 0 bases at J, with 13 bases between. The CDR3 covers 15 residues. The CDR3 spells CASSNGHPSSYEQYF. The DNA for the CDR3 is TGTGCCAGTAGTAACGGACATCCAAGCTCCTACGAGCAGTACTTC. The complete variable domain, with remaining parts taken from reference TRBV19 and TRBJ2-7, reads DGGITQSPKYLFRKEGQNVTLSCEQNLNHDAMYWYRQDPGQGLRLIYYSQIVNDFQKGDIAEGYSVSREKKESFPLTVTSAQKNPTAFYLCASSNGHPSSYEQYFGPGTRLTVT.

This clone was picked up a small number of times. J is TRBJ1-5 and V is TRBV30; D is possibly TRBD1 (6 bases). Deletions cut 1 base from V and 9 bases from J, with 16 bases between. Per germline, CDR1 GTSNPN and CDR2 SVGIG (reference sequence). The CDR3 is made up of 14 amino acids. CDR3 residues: CAWSEGQGSVPQHF. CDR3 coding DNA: TGTGCCTGGAGTGAGGGACAAGGAAGTGTGCCCCAGCATTTT.

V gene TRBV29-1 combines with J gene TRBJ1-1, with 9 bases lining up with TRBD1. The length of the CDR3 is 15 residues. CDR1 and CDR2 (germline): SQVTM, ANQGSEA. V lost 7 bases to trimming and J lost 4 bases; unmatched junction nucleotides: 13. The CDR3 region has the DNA TGCAGCGCCAATAACTGGACAGGGGTTCGCACTGAAGCTTTCTTT. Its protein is CSANNWTGVRTEAFF.

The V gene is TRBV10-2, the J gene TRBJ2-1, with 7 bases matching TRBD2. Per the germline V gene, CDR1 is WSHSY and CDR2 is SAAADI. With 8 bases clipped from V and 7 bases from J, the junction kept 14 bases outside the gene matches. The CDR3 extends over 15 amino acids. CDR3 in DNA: TGCGCCAGCGCTCTCCGAGGGGAGGGCCAGAATGAGCAGTTCTTC. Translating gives CASALRGEGQNEQFF.

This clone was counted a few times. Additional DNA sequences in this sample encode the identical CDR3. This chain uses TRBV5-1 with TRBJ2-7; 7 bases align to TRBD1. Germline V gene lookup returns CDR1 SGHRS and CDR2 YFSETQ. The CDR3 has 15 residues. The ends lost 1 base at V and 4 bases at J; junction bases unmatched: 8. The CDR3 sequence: CASSLTGTETYEQYF. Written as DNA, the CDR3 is TGCGCCAGCAGCTTGACCGGGACAGAGACTTACGAGCAGTACTTC. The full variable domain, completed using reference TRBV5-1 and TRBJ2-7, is KAGVTQTPRYLIKTRGQQVTLSCSPISGHRSVSWYQQTPGQGLQFLFEYFSETQRNKGNFPGRFSGRQFSNSRSEMNVSTLELGDSALYLCASSLTGTETYEQYFGPGTRLTVT.

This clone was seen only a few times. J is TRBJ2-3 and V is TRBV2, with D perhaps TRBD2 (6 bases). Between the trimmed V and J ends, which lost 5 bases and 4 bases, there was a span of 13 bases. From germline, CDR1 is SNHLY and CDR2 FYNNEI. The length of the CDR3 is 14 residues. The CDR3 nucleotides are TGTGCCAGCAGTCCCTGGCCTAGCGCAGATACGCAGTATTTT. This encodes CASSPWPSADTQYF.

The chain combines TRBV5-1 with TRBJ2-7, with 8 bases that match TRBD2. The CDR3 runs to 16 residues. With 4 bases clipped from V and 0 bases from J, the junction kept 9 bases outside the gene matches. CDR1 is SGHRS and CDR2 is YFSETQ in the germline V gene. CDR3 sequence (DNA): TGCGCCAGCAGCCAACGTCTAGCGGGTCTCTCCTACGAGCAGTACTTC. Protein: CASSQRLAGLSYEQYF.

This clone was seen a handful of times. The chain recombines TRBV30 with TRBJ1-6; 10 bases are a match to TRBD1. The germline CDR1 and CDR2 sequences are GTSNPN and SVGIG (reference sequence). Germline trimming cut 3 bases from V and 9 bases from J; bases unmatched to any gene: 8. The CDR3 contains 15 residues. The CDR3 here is CAWRDRQGAVSPLHF. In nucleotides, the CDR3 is TGTGCCTGGAGGGATCGACAGGGGGCGGTTTCACCCCTCCACTTT.

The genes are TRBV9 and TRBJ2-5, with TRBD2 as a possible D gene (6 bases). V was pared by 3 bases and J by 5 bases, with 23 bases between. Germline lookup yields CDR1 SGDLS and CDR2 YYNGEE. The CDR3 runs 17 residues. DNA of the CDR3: TGTGCCAGCAGCGCCGGGGGTGGCCTTAACCTGGGGGAGACCCAGTACTTC. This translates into CASSAGGGLNLGETQYF.

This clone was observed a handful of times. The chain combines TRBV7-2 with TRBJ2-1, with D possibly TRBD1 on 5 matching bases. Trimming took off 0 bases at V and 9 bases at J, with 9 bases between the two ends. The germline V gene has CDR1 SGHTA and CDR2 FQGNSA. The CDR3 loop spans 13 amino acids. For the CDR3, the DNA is TGTGCCAGCAGCTTAGCAACAGGCGCTGAGCAGTTCTTC. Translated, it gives CASSLATGAEQFF.

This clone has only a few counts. The CDR3 is CAWSGGRGLYNSPLHF. The CDR3 DNA sequence: TGTGCCTGGAGTGGAGGGAGGGGGTTGTATAATTCACCCCTCCACTTT. This chain links TRBV30 with TRBJ1-6; D may be TRBD1 (6 bases). Germline values: CDR1 GTSNPN, CDR2 SVGIG (reference sequence). V was shortened by 1 base and J by 4 bases, with 14 bases between the two germline ends. This CDR3 region has 16 residues.

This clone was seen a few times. The CDR3 loop reads CASSPGPYGYTF. The CDR3 region has the DNA TGTGCCAGCAGTCCGGGTCCCTATGGCTACACCTTC. The chain employs TRBV6-1 and TRBJ1-2; no definite D call. The CDR3 loop spans 12 amino acids. Germline CDR1 MNHNS, CDR2 SASEGT. Trimming stripped 5 bases from V and 4 bases from J, with 8 bases between.

Written as DNA, the CDR3 is TGTGCCAGCAGGTGGGACAGGGGGCCAGAGACCCAGTACTTC. The encoded protein is CASRWDRGPETQYF. V is TRBV7-9 and J is TRBJ2-5, with 12 bases matching TRBD1. The germline V gene has CDR1 SEHNR and CDR2 FQNEAQ (reference sequence). The CDR3 is 14 amino acids. Losses at the gene ends were 6 bases for V and 4 bases for J; bases not matched to a gene: 3.